These 21 T cell receptor beta chains came from one sample sequenced in a study of OX40 agonist ivuxolimab in advanced cancers. This table comes from immunoSEQ multiplex PCR, and its TCRdb copy is limited to in-frame clones, with some not included. The sample has 60,000 or so clones, roughly 88% seen once. This specimen consisted of CD4+ or CD8+ T cells sorted from blood, obtained in a trial of the OX40 agonist ivuxolimab. These receptors were collected from an adult with an advanced solid tumor such as melanoma, head and neck, liver or kidney cancer.

This chain links TRBV5-1 with TRBJ2-1, with no clear D. The CDR3 has 16 residues. Germline CDR1 is SGHRS and CDR2 is YFSETQ. V was shortened by 0 bases and J by 4 bases, with 14 bases between the two germline ends. CDR3 amino acids: CASSLVPRSGYNEQFF. The CDR3 bases are TGCGCCAGCAGCTTGGTTCCGAGGTCTGGGTACAATGAGCAGTTCTTC.

This sequence joins TRBV10-3 and TRBJ2-5; 7 bases agree with TRBD1. With V trimmed by 6 bases and J by 2 bases, 3 bases remained unmatched. The CDR3 runs 13 residues. Per germline, CDR1 ENHRY and CDR2 SYGVKD. The CDR3 DNA sequence: TGTGCCATCAGAGGGGGCCTGCAAGAGACCCAGTACTTC. This encodes CAIRGGLQETQYF.

The chain has TRBV6-1 and TRBJ1-1, with a weak D call TRBD1 (6 bases). This CDR3 is 14 amino acids long. CDR1 and CDR2 from the germline V gene are MNHNS and SASEGT. The ends were cut back, 9 bases at V and 1 base at J, with 15 bases in the middle. The CDR3 nucleotides are TGTGCCAGTCGTCGTGGGGGGCGGAACACTGAAGCTTTCTTT. Translation: CASRRGGRNTEAFF.

A single count supports this clone. The rearrangement joins TRBV7-2 to TRBJ2-7, with D possibly called TRBD1 or TRBD2 (5 bases each). Germline CDR1 reads SGHTA; CDR2 reads FQGNSA. This CDR3 comprises 14 residues. V was shortened by 2 bases and J by 2 bases, with 10 bases between the two germline ends. CDR3 nucleotides: TGTGCCAGCAGCTTAAGTGAGGGGCCCTACGAGCAGTACTTC. Amino acids: CASSLSEGPYEQYF.

The chain couples TRBV30 to TRBJ1-6; D is perhaps TRBD1 (5 bases). The V end was cut by 4 bases, the J end by 10 bases, with 14 bases between. The germline gives CDR1 GTSNPN, CDR2 SVGIG (reference sequence). The CDR3 runs 13 residues. CDR3 nucleotides: TGTGCCTGGAACGGGGACTTCATATCACCCCTCCACTTT. Its protein product is CAWNGDFISPLHF.

V usage is TRBV4-3 and J usage is TRBJ1-1; D perhaps matches TRBD1 (5 bases). From germline, CDR1 is LGHNA and CDR2 YSLEER. Trimming took off 4 bases at V and 2 bases at J, with 14 bases between the two ends. The CDR3 extends over 15 amino acids. The CDR3: CASSLGGTYNTEAFF. The CDR3 DNA sequence: TGCGCCAGCAGCCTGGGGGGTACATACAACACTGAAGCTTTCTTT.

This rearrangement joins TRBV7-2 to TRBJ2-1, with D possibly being TRBD2 (7 bases). This CDR3 region has 16 residues. Germline CDR1 is SGHTA and CDR2 is FQGNSA. Trimming removed 3 bases at V and 8 bases at J, with 20 bases between. CDR3 nucleotide sequence: TGTGCCAGCAGCTTCGGGTTTGGAAGGGGGGGGTATGAGCAGTTCTTC. Translated: CASSFGFGRGGYEQFF.

The chain recombines TRBV7-9 with TRBJ2-7, with TRBD2 matching over 7 bases. Germline V gene lookup returns CDR1 SEHNR and CDR2 FQNEAQ (reference sequence). The CDR3 loop spans 13 amino acids. V trimming: 3 bases; J trimming: 4 bases; junction bases outside the gene matches: 3. CDR3 DNA sequence: TGTGCCAGCAGCTTGGGTAGCGGGTACGAGCAGTACTTC. Amino acids: CASSLGSGYEQYF.

V and J are TRBV11-3 and TRBJ2-1, with 9 bases identical to TRBD1. Germline assignment: CDR1 SGHNT and CDR2 YENEEA. This CDR3 contains 15 residues. V dropped 6 bases and J dropped 3; count of bases not matched to a gene: 6. The CDR3 region has the DNA TGTGCCAGCAGAGTCGGGACAGGGTTCTACAATGAGCAGTTCTTC. Translating it yields CASRVGTGFYNEQFF. Full variable domain (outside the CDR3, taken from reference TRBV11-3 and TRBJ2-1): EAGVVQSPRYKIIEKKQPVAFWCNPISGHNTLYWYLQNLGQGPELLIRYENEEAVDDSQLPKDRFSAERLKGVDSTLKIQPAELGDSAVYLCASRVGTGFYNEQFFGPGTRLTVL.

This clone was seen only once. This rearrangement joins TRBV7-9 to TRBJ1-5, with a weak D call TRBD1 (6 bases). Looked up from germline, CDR1 is SEHNR and CDR2 is FQNEAQ (reference sequence). V was trimmed by 1 base and J by 2 bases, leaving 15 bases between them. This CDR3 is built from 17 residues. CDR3 bases: TGTGCCAGCAGCTTAGTCGGGGGCCGCCGCGGCAATCAGCCCCAGCATTTT. Translating it yields CASSLVGGRRGNQPQHF.

The rearrangement links TRBV19 to TRBJ2-1, with D hard to call. The V end was cut by 7 bases, the J end by 7 bases, with 8 bases between. This CDR3 spans 11 amino acids. Germline CDR1 LNHDA, CDR2 SQIVND (reference sequence). DNA of the CDR3: TGTGCCAGTATCGGCCGGAATGAGCAGTTCTTC. This gives the protein CASIGRNEQFF.

This chain joins TRBV28 and TRBJ1-2; D possibly corresponds to TRBD1 (6 bases). In germline, CDR1 is MDHEN, CDR2 SYDVKM. This CDR3 region has 13 residues. The ends were cut back, 5 bases at V and 7 bases at J, with 14 bases in the middle. The CDR3 spells CASSILQGSGYTF. CDR3 sequence (DNA): TGTGCCAGCAGTATTTTACAGGGCTCTGGCTACACCTTC.

V usage is TRBV7-2 and J usage is TRBJ2-2, with D unresolved. The CDR3 spans 13 residues. The V end was cut by 5 bases, the J end by 2 bases, with 6 bases between. The germline V gene has CDR1 SGHTA and CDR2 FQGNSA. This chain's CDR3 is CASSHANTGELFF. CDR3 bases: TGTGCCAGCAGCCACGCTAACACCGGGGAGCTGTTTTTT.

The CDR3 is CASSVGGRIISEQYF. The CDR3 DNA reads as TGTGCCAGCAGCGTAGGTGGACGGATAATCTCCGAGCAGTACTTC. This chain links TRBV9 with TRBJ2-7, with no clear D. The germline gives CDR1 SGDLS, CDR2 YYNGEE. The ends were cut back, 0 bases at V and 6 bases at J, with 16 bases in the middle. The CDR3 has 15 residues.

V and J are TRBV6-5 and TRBJ1-5; D ambiguous. The V gene's germline CDR1 is MNHEY and CDR2 SVGAGI. Deletions cut 2 bases from V and 2 bases from J, with 4 bases between. The CDR3 covers 13 residues. The CDR3 region has the DNA TGTGCCAGCAGTTACGTCCGCAATCAGCCCCAGCATTTT. This gives the protein CASSYVRNQPQHF.

Written as DNA, the CDR3 is TGCGCCAGCAGCTCGGACAGGGGGCACACCGGGGAGCTGTTTTTT. Translated, it gives CASSSDRGHTGELFF. The rearrangement links TRBV5-1 to TRBJ2-2; 11 bases agree with TRBD1. CDR1 SGHRS and CDR2 YFSETQ come from the germline V gene. The V and J ends lost 3 bases and 3 bases, in that order; junction bases with no gene match: 1. The CDR3 is 15 residues long.

This chain connects TRBV5-1 to TRBJ1-6; 9 bases line up with TRBD1. Germline V gene data show CDR1 as SGHRS and CDR2 as YFSETQ. V dropped 4 bases and J dropped 9; count of bases not matched to a gene: 8. The CDR3 extends over 15 amino acids. DNA of the CDR3: TGCGCCAGCAGCCAAGGACAGGGGCAGACTTCACCCCTCCACTTT. It codes for CASSQGQGQTSPLHF.

This sequence joins TRBV4-2 and TRBJ2-2; TRBD1 matches at 10 bases. CDR3 length: 20 residues. CDR1 is LGHNA, CDR2 YNFKEQ, per germline. The junction had 14 bases not matched to a gene; V was cut back by 0 bases and J by 4 bases. The CDR3 reads CASSQEGISDRGWGTGELFF. For the CDR3, the DNA is TGTGCCAGCAGCCAAGAGGGGATCTCGGACAGGGGGTGGGGCACCGGGGAGCTGTTTTTT.

In its sample, this clone was seen once. This sequence joins TRBV6-1 and TRBJ2-7; 13 bases are a match to TRBD2. Trimming cost V 3 bases and J 0 bases; bases outside gene matches: 2. The CDR3 covers 16 residues. Germline CDR1 is MNHNS and CDR2 is SASEGT. For the CDR3, the DNA is TGTGCCAGCAGTGACGGACTAGCGGGGGCCTCCTACGAGCAGTACTTC. Translated: CASSDGLAGASYEQYF.

The chain links TRBV7-2 to TRBJ2-7, with TRBD2 matching over 15 bases. Germline CDR1 reads SGHTA; CDR2 reads FQGNSA. The CDR3 consists of 19 residues. V gave up 6 bases and J gave up 3 bases; unmatched junction bases: 15. This CDR3 is CASSKTGTSGGSWLYEQYF. CDR3 coding DNA: TGTGCCAGCAGTAAAACCGGGACTAGCGGGGGGTCTTGGCTCTACGAGCAGTACTTC.

The V gene is TRBV4-1, the J gene TRBJ1-1; D remains ambiguous. CDR1 and CDR2 (germline): MGHRA, YSYEKL. The germline V and J ends were trimmed by 0 bases and 5 bases, with 16 bases remaining between them. The CDR3 consists of 16 residues. The CDR3 coding sequence is TGCGCCAGCAGCCAAGATGGGAGGGTCCGTGGAACTGAAGCTTTCTTT. Protein: CASSQDGRVRGTEAFF.